This T cell receptor (beta chain) was profiled in a study of breast tumors, draining lymph nodes, adjacent tissues. Study-wide findings and caveats: Compared with lymph nodes, tumors were less diverse; compared with nontumor tissue, more. The data were judged consistent with most tumor T cells coming from lymph node and expanding in tumor.

MiXCR was run by TCRdb on the multiplex PCR reads, yielding one entry per CDR3 protein. The profile shows 47,000 or so distinct CDR3 sequences, 20% to 25% of them singletons. This clonotype has a count of ten or more. Its antigen is currently unknown. The specimen sequenced was breast tumor tissue. This clonotype was obtained from a female donor with breast cancer. Some clones in this sample may be carry-over from other donors' samples.

The CDR3 sequence is CSVPRTSGSDFNEQFF. The CDR3 bases are TGCAGCGTCCCGCGGACTAGCGGGAGCGACTTCAATGAGCAGTTCTTC. The chain recombines TRBV29-1 with TRBJ2-1; 13 nucleotides agree with TRBD2. Germline CDR1 SQVTM, CDR2 ANQGSEA. Trimming at V came to 6 bases and at J to 6 bases, leaving 11 bases not matched to a gene. The CDR3 has 16 amino acids.